This T cell receptor beta chain comes out of a study of radiation and T cells in renal cell carcinoma. Regarding time point: blood 2 weeks post-SBRT. Sample treatment: 15 Gy SBRT to primary tumor, nephrectomy 4 weeks later. Produced via immunoSEQ multiplex PCR; TCRdb's table is partial and in-frame only. The table has tens of thousands of clones, around 76% seen once. CDR1 and CDR2 (germline): MGHRA, YSYEKL. The CDR3 has 16 amino acids. The V segment lost 0 bases and the J segment 4 bases; nucleotides outside the gene matches: 6. The chain is built from TRBV4-1 and TRBJ2-1, with 7 bases matching TRBD2. This sequence was found in a man aged 55 to 70 with renal cell carcinoma. The sample here was blood, taken from a patient whose treatment included radiotherapy and nephrectomy. The CDR3 nucleotides read TGCGCCAGCAGCCAAGAGTTCCGGGAGGTGTACAATGAGCAGTTCTTC. Translation gives CASSQEFREVYNEQFF.